Following are 15 T cell receptor beta chains from one sample sequenced in a study of cytomegalovirus exposure and HLA in healthy donors. PCR primers comprised 60 Vbeta and 13 Jbeta primers. This table comes from immunoSEQ multiplex PCR, and its TCRdb copy is limited to in-frame clones, with some not included. The sample holds approximately 280,000 clones; roughly 88% are singletons and the top ten take roughly 4%. Sequencing input: PBMCs. These receptors were taken from a man in his forties in good health and CMV-seropositive.

The gene calls are TRBV5-1 and TRBJ2-7, with TRBD1 identical over 7 bases. J lost 5 bases, V lost 0 bases, and 5 bases had no gene match. Germline CDR1 and CDR2: SGHRS and YFSETQ. CDR3 length equals 14 residues. The CDR3 DNA sequence: TGCGCCAGCAGCTTGGCCGGGGACAGCCACGAGCAGTACTTC. Protein sequence: CASSLAGDSHEQYF.

The sample holds one count of this clone. V is TRBV2 and J is TRBJ2-7; weak D call: TRBD1 (5 bases). V was shortened by 4 bases and J by 6 bases, with 10 bases between the two germline ends. This CDR3 is built from 12 residues. In germline, CDR1 is SNHLY, CDR2 FYNNEI. The CDR3 region is CASSVFRGEQYF. Here the CDR3 DNA reads TGTGCCAGCAGTGTATTTAGGGGCGAGCAGTACTTC.

The chain combines TRBV5-1 with TRBJ1-2; 10 nucleotides line up with TRBD1. V gave up 0 bases and J gave up 7 bases; unmatched junction bases: 6. The CDR3 loop spans 15 amino acids. The V gene's germline CDR1 is SGHRS and CDR2 YFSETQ. The CDR3 sequence is CASSLAGTGVSGYTF. In DNA, the CDR3 is TGCGCCAGCAGCTTGGCCGGGACAGGGGTGTCTGGCTACACCTTC. The variable domain in full, completed from reference TRBV5-1 and TRBJ1-2, reads KAGVTQTPRYLIKTRGQQVTLSCSPISGHRSVSWYQQTPGQGLQFLFEYFSETQRNKGNFPGRFSGRQFSNSRSEMNVSTLELGDSALYLCASSLAGTGVSGYTFGSGTRLTVV.

The chain is built from TRBV7-3 and TRBJ2-1; D gene ambiguous. The germline CDR1 and CDR2 sequences are SGHTA and FQGTGA. The CDR3 is made up of 15 amino acids. V gave up 2 bases and J gave up 1 base, with 9 bases separating them. The CDR3 loop reads CASSLFSGSYNEQFF. In DNA form, the CDR3 reads TGTGCCAGCAGCTTATTTTCGGGTTCCTACAATGAGCAGTTCTTC. Based on the CDR3 plus reference TRBV7-3 and TRBJ2-1, the full variable domain is GAGVSQTPSNKVTEKGKYVELRCDPISGHTALYWYRQSLGQGPEFLIYFQGTGAADDSGLPNDRFFAVRPEGSVSTLKIQRTERGDSAVYLCASSLFSGSYNEQFFGPGTRLTVL.

The chain combines TRBV2 with TRBJ2-7; 8 nucleotides align to TRBD2. This CDR3 spans 16 amino acids. The J segment lost 0 bases and the V segment lost 6 bases, leaving 10 bases of the junction unmatched. The germline CDR1 and CDR2 sequences are SNHLY and FYNNEI. CDR3 sequence: CASRKGDSGTSYEQYF. In DNA, the CDR3 is TGTGCCAGCAGGAAGGGGGATAGCGGGACCTCCTACGAGCAGTACTTC.

The DNA of the CDR3 is TGTGCCAGTAGTATAGGCCGGGACGAGCAGTACTTC. It yields the protein CASSIGRDEQYF. The rearrangement links TRBV19 to TRBJ2-7; D call uncertain. Germline CDR1 and CDR2: LNHDA and SQIVND (reference sequence). The CDR3 totals 12 residues. Trimming shortened V by 1 base and J by 5 bases, and 6 bases separated the two germline ends.

This clone was recorded a few times. The chain couples TRBV6-7 to TRBJ2-5; a possible D gene is TRBD2 (5 bases). TRBV6-7 is marked as an open reading frame, function uncertain. The CDR3 sequence is 17 residues long. Trimming pared 2 bases from V and 2 bases from J, leaving 18 bases between. CDR3 protein: CASSYPQEPGIQETQYF. The CDR3 DNA sequence: TGTGCCAGCAGTTACCCTCAAGAGCCCGGGATTCAAGAGACCCAGTACTTC.

V and J are TRBV19 and TRBJ2-6, with TRBD1 matching 8 bases. The CDR3 has 19 amino acids. The trim removed 5 bases at V and 0 bases at J, leaving 12 bases unmatched. CDR1 and CDR2 (germline): LNHDA, SQIVND (reference sequence). For the CDR3, the DNA is TGTGCCAGTAGTTCTCAGTACAGGGGGTACGACTCTGGGGCCAACGTCCTGACTTTC. Translating it yields CASSSQYRGYDSGANVLTF. The full variable domain, in which reference TRBV19 and TRBJ2-6 provide the parts outside the CDR3, is DGGITQSPKYLFRKEGQNVTLSCEQNLNHDAMYWYRQDPGQGLRLIYYSQIVNDFQKGDIAEGYSVSREKKESFPLTVTSAQKNPTAFYLCASSSQYRGYDSGANVLTFGAGSRLTVL.

This chain links TRBV7-9 with TRBJ2-5; D is possibly TRBD2 (5 bases). V was cut by 4 bases and J by 7 bases, with 10 bases left in between. Germline V lookup: CDR1 SEHNR, CDR2 FQNEAQ (reference sequence). This CDR3 is 12 amino acids long. CDR3 bases: TGTGCCAGCAGCTCCGGGGATTCGACCCAGTACTTC. This encodes CASSSGDSTQYF.

This clone was observed a few times. This is likely an artifact of a read error, given a far larger clone one base away. This chain connects TRBV5-6 to TRBJ1-1; the D gene is possibly TRBD1 (5 bases). From germline, CDR1 is SGHDT and CDR2 YYEEEE. The V gene lost 4 bases and the J gene lost 0 bases, with 19 bases spanning the gap. The CDR3 totals 17 residues. The CDR3 region has the DNA TGTGCCAGCAGCCAAGATGTGGCAGGGATAATGAACACTGAAGCTTTCTTT. It specifies CASSQDVAGIMNTEAFF.

The rearrangement uses TRBV19 and TRBJ2-1; D possibly corresponds to TRBD1 (7 bases). This CDR3 spans 18 amino acids. Trimming pared 7 bases from V and 1 base from J, leaving 23 bases between. Per germline, CDR1 LNHDA and CDR2 SQIVND (reference sequence). The DNA of the CDR3 is TGTGCCAGTACTCCGGACAGGCCCTTAGCGGCGTCCTACAATGAGCAGTTCTTC. The encoded protein is CASTPDRPLAASYNEQFF.

The gene calls are TRBV10-3 and TRBJ2-3; tentative D call: TRBD1 (6 bases). The ends were cut back, 0 bases at V and 2 bases at J, with 12 bases in the middle. The CDR3 loop spans 16 amino acids. CDR1 ENHRY and CDR2 SYGVKD come from the germline V gene. The CDR3 DNA sequence: TGTGCCATCAGTGAGTCTTGGACAGTACTCACAGATACGCAGTATTTT. Protein sequence: CAISESWTVLTDTQYF.

This clone has a single count. The chain couples TRBV7-2 to TRBJ1-5, with D possibly TRBD1 on 6 matching bases. The CDR3 length is 15 residues. With 3 bases removed from V and 4 bases from J, the gap between germline ends came to 13 bases. Germline CDR1 is SGHTA and CDR2 is FQGNSA. CDR3 coding DNA: TGTGCCAGCAGCTTGGGGGGGGCCGGGAATCAGCCCCAGCATTTT. Translating it yields CASSLGGAGNQPQHF.

The rearrangement links TRBV6-6 to TRBJ2-1, with TRBD1 as a possible D gene (5 bases). This CDR3 comprises 14 residues. The germline CDR1 and CDR2 sequences are MNHNY and SVGAGI (reference sequence). Between the trimmed V and J ends, which lost 7 bases and 8 bases, there was a span of 18 bases. CDR3 sequence: CASIPRALADEQFF. For the CDR3, the DNA is TGTGCCAGCATCCCCAGGGCTCTTGCTGATGAGCAGTTCTTC.

The chain links TRBV7-8 to TRBJ1-4; 11 bases map to TRBD1. CDR3 length: 16 amino acids. Germline values: CDR1 SGHVS, CDR2 FQNEAQ. The V segment lost 5 bases and the J segment 8 bases; nucleotides outside the gene matches: 10. As DNA, the CDR3 is TGTGCCAGCAGCCGGACAGGGGGCTCCCTATTCGAAAAACTGTTTTTT. Translating it yields CASSRTGGSLFEKLFF.